These 14 T cell receptor beta chains were all obtained from the same sample, sequenced in a study of blood T cell repertoires in COVID-19. Some clones are missing from TCRdb's copy, which holds only in-frame ones; the method was immunoSEQ multiplex PCR. There are around 180,000 clones in the sample; approximately 85% occur only once, and 2.5% to 3.5% lies in the top ten. The sample taken for sequencing was peripheral blood. The receptors were gathered from a man between 60 and 75 years old with acute or convalescent COVID-19.

The chain has TRBV3-1 (or the pseudogene TRBV3-2) and TRBJ2-2, with 8 bases matching TRBD2. Losses at the gene ends were 5 bases for V and 6 bases for J; bases not matched to a gene: 8. This CDR3 is 15 amino acids long. The germline V gene encodes CDR1 LGHDT and CDR2 YNNKEL (reference sequence). This CDR3 is CASSKGLGFPGELFF. For the CDR3, the DNA is TGTGCCAGCAGCAAGGGACTAGGTTTCCCCGGGGAGCTGTTTTTT.

The chain joins TRBV30 to TRBJ1-4, with 8 bases fitting TRBD1. This CDR3 comprises 14 residues. Germline V gene data show CDR1 as GTSNPN and CDR2 as SVGIG (reference sequence). J was trimmed by 5 bases and V by 5 bases; bases with no gene match: 7. The CDR3 DNA reads TGTGCCTGGTCTTACAGGGGGATCAATGAAAAACTGTTTTTT. Amino acids: CAWSYRGINEKLFF.

V is TRBV9 and J is TRBJ2-5; D is unclear. Germline values: CDR1 SGDLS, CDR2 YYNGEE. The CDR3 contains 14 residues. V lost 0 bases, J lost 4 bases, and 10 bases lay in between. The CDR3 sequence: CASSVGPSRETQYF. CDR3 bases: TGTGCCAGCAGCGTAGGCCCCAGTCGAGAGACCCAGTACTTC.

The CDR3 spells CASSDPLLAGGQVEQFF. Written as DNA, the CDR3 is TGTGCCAGCAGCGATCCGTTGTTAGCAGGAGGGCAGGTTGAGCAGTTCTTC. The J gene is TRBJ2-1, the V gene TRBV9, with a weak D call TRBD2 (6 bases). With 3 bases removed from V and 9 bases from J, the gap between germline ends came to 25 bases. Germline assignment: CDR1 SGDLS and CDR2 YYNGEE. CDR3 size: 17 residues.

This clone was observed once. The rearrangement uses TRBV20-1 and TRBJ2-3, with 10 bases that match TRBD2. Trimming at V came to 3 bases and at J to 2 bases, leaving 5 bases not matched to a gene. The CDR3 is 15 amino acids. In germline, CDR1 is DFQATT, CDR2 SNEGSKA (reference sequence). In DNA, the CDR3 is TGCAGTGCTAGTCCAGCGGGAGGGTACACAGATACGCAGTATTTT. Protein sequence: CSASPAGGYTDTQYF.

The chain joins TRBV9 to TRBJ2-3, with 10 bases identical to TRBD1. The V segment lost 3 bases and the J segment 1 base; nucleotides outside the gene matches: 17. From germline, CDR1 is SGDLS and CDR2 YYNGEE. This CDR3 has 20 residues. The CDR3 DNA reads TGTGCCAGCAGCGCAACAACCCGGGACAGGGGTTTCGGGGGCACAGATACGCAGTATTTT. Translation: CASSATTRDRGFGGTDTQYF.

This chain links TRBV5-1 with TRBJ2-2, with unresolved D. V lost 6 bases and J 0 bases, leaving 12 bases between the germline ends. In germline, CDR1 is SGHRS, CDR2 YFSETQ. The CDR3 spans 15 residues. In DNA, the CDR3 is TGCGCCAGCACCTCCCTCGGGTCGAACACCGGGGAGCTGTTTTTT. Translating gives CASTSLGSNTGELFF.

The chain employs TRBV27 and TRBJ1-3; 8 bases agree with TRBD1. Trimming cost V 6 bases and J 4 bases; bases outside gene matches: 8. Germline lookup yields CDR1 MNHEY and CDR2 SMNVEV (reference sequence). CDR3 length equals 15 residues. The CDR3 nucleotides are TGTGCCAGCAGCGTCCAGGGGGCAGGGGGAAACACCATATATTTT. Amino acids: CASSVQGAGGNTIYF.

This clone was seen just once. The chain links TRBV6-5 to TRBJ2-4; TRBD1 matches at 7 bases. Germline CDR1 is MNHEY and CDR2 is SVGAGI. The CDR3 contains 14 residues. The junction had 9 bases not matched to a gene; V was cut back by 6 bases and J by 7 bases. As DNA, the CDR3 is TGTGCCAGCAGAGCCCGGACAGGTTTGAACATTCAGTACTTC. It yields the protein CASRARTGLNIQYF.

V gene TRBV28 combines with J gene TRBJ1-3, with TRBD1 matching 8 bases. CDR1 is MDHEN and CDR2 is SYDVKM in the germline V gene. The length of the CDR3 is 16 residues. The V segment lost 6 bases and the J segment 4 bases; nucleotides outside the gene matches: 11. The CDR3 region has the DNA TGTGCCAGCAGCCCACCGGGACAGGCCCTCGGAAACACCATATATTTT. It is translated as CASSPPGQALGNTIYF.

This chain joins TRBV4-1 and TRBJ2-1; 10 bases line up with TRBD2. J was trimmed by 5 bases and V by 3 bases; bases with no gene match: 7. This CDR3 comprises 16 residues. Germline V gives CDR1 MGHRA, CDR2 YSYEKL. Here the CDR3 reads CASSHPGTSVHNEQFF. CDR3 nucleotides: TGCGCCAGCAGCCACCCAGGGACTAGCGTTCACAATGAGCAGTTCTTC.

The gene calls are TRBV7-2 and TRBJ1-1, with 10 positions matching TRBD1. The CDR3 sequence is 14 residues long. The junction had 5 bases not matched to a gene; V was cut back by 5 bases and J by 5 bases. CDR1 SGHTA and CDR2 FQGNSA come from the germline V gene. The CDR3 region is CASSPGQGRTEAFF. The DNA for the CDR3 is TGTGCCAGCAGCCCGGGACAGGGGCGGACTGAAGCTTTCTTT.

The sample holds a few counts of this clone. This sequence joins TRBV2 and TRBJ2-7; weak D call: TRBD2 (7 bases). Germline CDR1 SNHLY, CDR2 FYNNEI. The CDR3 totals 14 residues. V dropped 8 bases and J dropped 3 bases, with 17 bases sitting between them. This chain's CDR3 is CASEPGGYRYEQYF. The CDR3 region has the DNA TGTGCCAGCGAACCGGGGGGCTACCGCTACGAGCAGTACTTC.

The V gene is TRBV7-2, the J gene TRBJ2-3; TRBD2 is a possible D gene (5 bases). The germline V gene has CDR1 SGHTA and CDR2 FQGNSA. The CDR3 covers 15 residues. Trimming removed 1 base at V and 2 bases at J, with 10 bases between. The DNA for the CDR3 is TGTGCCAGCAGCTTAGGGCGGGCCTCCACAGATACGCAGTATTTT. It translates to CASSLGRASTDTQYF.